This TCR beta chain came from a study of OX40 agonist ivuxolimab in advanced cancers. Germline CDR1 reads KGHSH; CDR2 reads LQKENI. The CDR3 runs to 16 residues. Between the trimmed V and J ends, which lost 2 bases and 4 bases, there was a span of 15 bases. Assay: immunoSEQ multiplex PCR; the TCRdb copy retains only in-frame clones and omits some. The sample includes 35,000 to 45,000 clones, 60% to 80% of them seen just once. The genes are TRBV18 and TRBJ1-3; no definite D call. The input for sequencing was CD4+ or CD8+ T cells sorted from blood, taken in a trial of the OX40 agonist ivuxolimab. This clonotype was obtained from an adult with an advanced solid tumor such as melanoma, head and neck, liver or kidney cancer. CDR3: CASSPYEQRGGNTIYF. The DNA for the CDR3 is TGTGCCAGCTCACCATATGAGCAGCGAGGGGGAAACACCATATATTTT. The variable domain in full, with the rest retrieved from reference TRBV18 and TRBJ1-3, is NAGVMQNPRHLVRRRGQEARLRCSPMKGHSHVYWYRQLPEEGLKFMVYLQKENIIDESGMPKERFSAEFPKEGPSILRIQQVVRGDSAAYFCASSPYEQRGGNTIYFGEGSWLTVV.